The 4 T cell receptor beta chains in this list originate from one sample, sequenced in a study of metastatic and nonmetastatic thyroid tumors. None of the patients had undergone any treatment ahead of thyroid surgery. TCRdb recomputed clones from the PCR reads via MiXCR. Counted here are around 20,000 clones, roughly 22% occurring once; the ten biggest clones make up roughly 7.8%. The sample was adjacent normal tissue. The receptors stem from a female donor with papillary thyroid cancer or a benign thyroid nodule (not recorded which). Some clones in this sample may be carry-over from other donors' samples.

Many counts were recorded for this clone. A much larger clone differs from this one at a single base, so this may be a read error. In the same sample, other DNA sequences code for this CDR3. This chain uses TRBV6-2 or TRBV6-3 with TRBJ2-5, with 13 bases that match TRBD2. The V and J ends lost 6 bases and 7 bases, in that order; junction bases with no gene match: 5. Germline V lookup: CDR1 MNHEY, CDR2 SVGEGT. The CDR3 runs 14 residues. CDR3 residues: CASRRTSGRGTQYF. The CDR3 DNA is TGTGCCAGCAGACGGACTAGCGGGAGAGGGACCCAGTACTTC.

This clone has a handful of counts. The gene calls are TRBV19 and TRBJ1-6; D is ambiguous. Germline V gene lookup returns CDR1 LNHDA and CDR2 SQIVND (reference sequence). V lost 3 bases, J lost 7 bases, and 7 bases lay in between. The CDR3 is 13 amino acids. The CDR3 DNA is TGTGCCAGTAGTATTGCACCCAATTCACCCCTCCACTTT. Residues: CASSIAPNSPLHF.

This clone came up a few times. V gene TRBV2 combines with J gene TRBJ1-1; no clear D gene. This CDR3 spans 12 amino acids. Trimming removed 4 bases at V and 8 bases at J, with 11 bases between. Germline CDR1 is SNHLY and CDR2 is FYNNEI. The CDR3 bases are TGTGCCAGCAGTGTTAGAAGGAGCGAAGCTTTCTTT. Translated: CASSVRRSEAFF. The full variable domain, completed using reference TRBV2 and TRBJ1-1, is EPEVTQTPSHQVTQMGQEVILRCVPISNHLYFYWYRQILGQKVEFLVSFYNNEISEKSEIFDDQFSVERPDGSNFTLKIRSTKLEDSAMYFCASSVRRSEAFFGQGTRLTVV.

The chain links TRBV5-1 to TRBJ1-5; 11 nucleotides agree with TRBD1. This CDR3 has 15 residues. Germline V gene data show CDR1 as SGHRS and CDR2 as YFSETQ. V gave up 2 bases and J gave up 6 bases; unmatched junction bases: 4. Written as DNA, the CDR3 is TGCGCCAGCAGCTTAGGGACAGGGGGGAGTCAGCCCCAGCATTTT. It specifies CASSLGTGGSQPQHF.